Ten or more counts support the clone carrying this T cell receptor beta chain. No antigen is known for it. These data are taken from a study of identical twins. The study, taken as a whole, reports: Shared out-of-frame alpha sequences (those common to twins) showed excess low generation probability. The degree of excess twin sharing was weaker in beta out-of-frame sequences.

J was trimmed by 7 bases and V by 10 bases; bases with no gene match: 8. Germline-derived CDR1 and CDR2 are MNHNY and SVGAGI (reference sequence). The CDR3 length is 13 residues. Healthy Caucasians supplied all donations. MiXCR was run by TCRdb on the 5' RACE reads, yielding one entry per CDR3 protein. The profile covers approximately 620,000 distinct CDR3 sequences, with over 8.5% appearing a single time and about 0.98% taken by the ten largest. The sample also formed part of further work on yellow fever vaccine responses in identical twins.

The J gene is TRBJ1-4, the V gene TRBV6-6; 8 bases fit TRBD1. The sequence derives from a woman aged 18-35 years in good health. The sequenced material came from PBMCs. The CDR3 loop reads CATSTGGGEKLFF. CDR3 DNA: TGTGCCACCTCAACAGGGGGAGGTGAAAAACTGTTTTTT.